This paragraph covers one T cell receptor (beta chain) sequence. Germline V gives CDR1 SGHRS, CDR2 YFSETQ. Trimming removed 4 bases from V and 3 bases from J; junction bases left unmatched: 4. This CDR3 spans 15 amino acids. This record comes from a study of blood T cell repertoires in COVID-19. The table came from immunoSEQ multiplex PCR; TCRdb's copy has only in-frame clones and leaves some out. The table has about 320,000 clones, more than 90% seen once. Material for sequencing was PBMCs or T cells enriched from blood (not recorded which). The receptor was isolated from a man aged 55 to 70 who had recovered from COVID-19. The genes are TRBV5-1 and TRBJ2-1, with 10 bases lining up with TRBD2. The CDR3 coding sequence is TGCGCCAGCAGCAGAGCGGGAGGGATCTACAATGAGCAGTTCTTC. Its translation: CASSRAGGIYNEQFF. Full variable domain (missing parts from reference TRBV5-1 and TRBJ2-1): KAGVTQTPRYLIKTRGQQVTLSCSPISGHRSVSWYQQTPGQGLQFLFEYFSETQRNKGNFPGRFSGRQFSNSRSEMNVSTLELGDSALYLCASSRAGGIYNEQFFGPGTRLTVL.